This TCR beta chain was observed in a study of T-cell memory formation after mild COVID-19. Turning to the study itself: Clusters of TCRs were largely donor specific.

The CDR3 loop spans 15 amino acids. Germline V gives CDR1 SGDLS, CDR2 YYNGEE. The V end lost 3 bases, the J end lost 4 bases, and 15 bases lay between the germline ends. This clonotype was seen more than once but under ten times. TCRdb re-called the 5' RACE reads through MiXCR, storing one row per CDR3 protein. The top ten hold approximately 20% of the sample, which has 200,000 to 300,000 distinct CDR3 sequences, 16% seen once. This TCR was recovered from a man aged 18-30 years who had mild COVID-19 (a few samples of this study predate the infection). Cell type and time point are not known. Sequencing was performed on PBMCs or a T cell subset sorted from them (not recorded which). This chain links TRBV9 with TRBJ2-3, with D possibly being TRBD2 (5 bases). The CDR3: CASSGLGGGPDTQYF. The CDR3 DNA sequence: TGTGCCAGCAGCGGGCTAGGAGGTGGGCCAGATACGCAGTATTTT.